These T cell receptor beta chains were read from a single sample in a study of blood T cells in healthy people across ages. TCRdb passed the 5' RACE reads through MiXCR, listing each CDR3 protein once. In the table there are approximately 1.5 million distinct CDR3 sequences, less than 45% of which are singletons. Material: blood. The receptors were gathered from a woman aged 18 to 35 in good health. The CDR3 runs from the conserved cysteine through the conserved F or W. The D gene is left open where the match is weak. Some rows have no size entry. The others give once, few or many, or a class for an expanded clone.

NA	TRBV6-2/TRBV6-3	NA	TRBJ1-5	TGTGCCAGCAGCCCCGGATCCTACGGGAATCAGCCCCAGCATTTT	CASSPGSYGNQPQHF
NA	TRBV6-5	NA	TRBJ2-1	TGTGCCAGCTCCAGGGTAAGGGGCCATGAGCAGTTCTTC	CASSRVRGHEQFF
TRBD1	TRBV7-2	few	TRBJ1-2	TGTGCCAGCAGCCCACCCGGGACAGGGGTTGGCTACACCTTC	CASSPPGTGVGYTF
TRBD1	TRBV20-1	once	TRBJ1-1	TGCAGCGGGACCCTGGACAGGGTCAACACTGAAGCTTTCTTT	CSGTLDRVNTEAFF
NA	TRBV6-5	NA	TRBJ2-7	TGTGCCAGCGGATTGGACGAGCAGTACTTC	CASGLDEQYF
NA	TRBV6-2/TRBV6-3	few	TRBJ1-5	TGTGCCAGCAGTTCCCAGGGAGAGATTCAGCCCCAGCATTTT	CASSSQGEIQPQHF
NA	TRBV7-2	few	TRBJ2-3	TGTGCCAGCAGCTTAAATGCCCGTAGGACAGATACGCAGTATTTT	CASSLNARRTDTQYF
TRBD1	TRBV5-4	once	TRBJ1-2	TGTGCCAGCAGCCCGGGAGCACAGGGGAACTATGGCTACACCTTC	CASSPGAQGNYGYTF
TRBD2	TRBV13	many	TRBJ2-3	TGTGCCAGCAGCTCCCGACTAGCGGGTACCAGCACAGATACGCAGTATTTT	CASSSRLAGTSTDTQYF
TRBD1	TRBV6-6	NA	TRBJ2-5	TGTGCCAGCAAGACAGGGTTTTGGGAGACCCAGTACTTC	CASKTGFWETQYF
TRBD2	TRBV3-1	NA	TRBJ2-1	TGTCCCAGCAGCCATTTAGCGGGGGAAGCCTACAATGAGCAGTTCTTC	CPSSHLAGEAYNEQFF
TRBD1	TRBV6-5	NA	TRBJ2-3	TGTGCCAGCAGTTACACGACAGGGCCCGCAGATACGCAGTATTTT	CASSYTTGPADTQYF
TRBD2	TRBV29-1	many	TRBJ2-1	TGCAGCGTTGAAACTAGCGGGGATGAGCAGTTCTTC	CSVETSGDEQFF
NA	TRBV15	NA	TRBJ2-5	TGTGCCACCAGCAGAGCTAAGGGAAATGAGCAGTACTTC	CATSRAKGNEQYF
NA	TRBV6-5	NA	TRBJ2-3	TGTGCCAGCAGTTACAAACCCGCAGATACGCAGTATTTT	CASSYKPADTQYF
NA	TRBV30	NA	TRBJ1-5	TGTGCCTGGGGGAGAGGCAGCAATCAGCCCCAGCATTTT	CAWGRGSNQPQHF
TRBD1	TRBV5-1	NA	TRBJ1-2	TGCGCCAGCAGACCCGGACAGGAAGCTAACTATGGCTACACCTTC	CASRPGQEANYGYTF
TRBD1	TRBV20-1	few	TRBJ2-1	TGCAGTGCTAGAGGACGGGACAGGGGAGGTAATGAGCAGTTCTTC	CSARGRDRGGNEQFF
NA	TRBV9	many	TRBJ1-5	TGTGCCAGCAGCGTTACCGGAAATCAGCCCCAGCATTTT	CASSVTGNQPQHF
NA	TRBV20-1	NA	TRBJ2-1	TGCAGTGCTAGATATTCGGATTCCCTATTGTTCTTC	CSARYSDSLLFF
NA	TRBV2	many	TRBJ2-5	TGTGCCAGCAGTCGGGAGACCCAGTACTTC	CASSRETQYF
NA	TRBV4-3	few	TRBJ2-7	TGCGCCAGCAGCCTCAACGTACAGTGGAACGAGCAGTACTTC	CASSLNVQWNEQYF
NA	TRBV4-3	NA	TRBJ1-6	TGCGCCAGCAGCCAAGAACTCGACAGTCATAATTCACCCCTCCACTTT	CASSQELDSHNSPLHF
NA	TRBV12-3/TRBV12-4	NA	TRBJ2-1	TGTGCCAGCAGTACTTTATTGGGGGATGAGCAGTTCTTC	CASSTLLGDEQFF
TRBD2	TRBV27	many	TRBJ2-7	TGTGCCAGCAGCACTAGCGGGGGTCCCCTTCTTGAGCAGTACTTC	CASSTSGGPLLEQYF
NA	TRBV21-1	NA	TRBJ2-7	TGTGCCAGCAGCAAAGGCACAGGGGGCCGGTCCTACAATGAGCAGTACTTC	CASSKGTGGRSYNEQYF
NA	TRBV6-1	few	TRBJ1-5	TGTGCCAGCATCGGCAGGGTGTCAGGAAATCAGCCCCAGCATTTT	CASIGRVSGNQPQHF
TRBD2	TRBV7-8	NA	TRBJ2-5	TGTGCCAGCAGTTTCCTCACGGGGGGTGCGACCCAGTACTTC	CASSFLTGGATQYF
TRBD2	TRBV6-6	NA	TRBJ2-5	TGTGCCAGCAGTTACTCGGGACTAGCAGTGGAGACCCAGTACTTC	CASSYSGLAVETQYF
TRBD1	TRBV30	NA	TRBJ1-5	TGTGCCTGGAGTGAGGGACAGGGGAATCAGCCCCAGCATTTT	CAWSEGQGNQPQHF
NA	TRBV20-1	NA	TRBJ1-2	TGCAGTGCTAGAGACTCATCGGTCTATGGCTACACCTTC	CSARDSSVYGYTF
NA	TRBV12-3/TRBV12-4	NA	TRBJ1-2	NA	CASSLGMGRYHKYGYTF
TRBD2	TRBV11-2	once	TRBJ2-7	TGTGCCAGCAGCCTCTCTAGCGGGAGCGCTCACGAGCAGTACTTC	CASSLSSGSAHEQYF
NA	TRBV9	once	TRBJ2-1	TGTACCAGCAGCGTAGAGATCTACAATGAGCAGTTCTTC	CTSSVEIYNEQFF
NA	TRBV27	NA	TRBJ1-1	TGTGCCAGCAGACGAACGACGACAGGACAAACTGAAGCTTTCTTT	CASRRTTTGQTEAFF
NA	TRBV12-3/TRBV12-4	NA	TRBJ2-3	TGTGCCAGCAGTCCCCTCGGGCAGGGAGATACGCAGTATTTT	CASSPLGQGDTQYF
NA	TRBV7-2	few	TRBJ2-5	TGTGCCAGCAGCCGCAGGGTGGGGCAAGAGACCCAGTACTTC	CASSRRVGQETQYF
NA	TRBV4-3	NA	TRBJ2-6	TGCGCCGGCAGCCAAGATTGGACAGCTGGCTCTGGGGCCAACGTCCTGACTTTC	CAGSQDWTAGSGANVLTF
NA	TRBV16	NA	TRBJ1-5	TGTGCCAGCAGCCAATTCAGGGTGGAAAATCAGCCCCAGCATTTT	CASSQFRVENQPQHF
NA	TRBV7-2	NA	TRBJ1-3	TGTGCCAGCAGCTTAGATGCGGGGTGGGGAAACACCATATATTTT	CASSLDAGWGNTIYF
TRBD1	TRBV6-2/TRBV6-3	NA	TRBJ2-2	TGTGCCAGCAGGGACAGGGTGGTGTACACCGGGGAGCTGTTTTTT	CASRDRVVYTGELFF
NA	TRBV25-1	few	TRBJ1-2	TGTGCCAGCAGAAACTCAGGGCTCTATGGCTACACCTTC	CASRNSGLYGYTF
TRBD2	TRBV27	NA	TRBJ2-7	TGTGCCAGCAGCCCACTGGTGGGGGGGACCTACAATGAGCAGTACTTC	CASSPLVGGTYNEQYF
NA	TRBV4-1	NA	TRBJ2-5	TGCGCCAGCAGCCTCGGGATCTTGGAGACCCAGTACTTC	CASSLGILETQYF
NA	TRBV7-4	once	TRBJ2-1	TGTGCCAGCAGCTGGAGGGACAGCTCCTACGAGCAGTTCTTC	CASSWRDSSYEQFF
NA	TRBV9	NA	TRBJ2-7	TGTGCCAGCAGCCTCCGGGACACGATATACGAGCAGTACTTC	CASSLRDTIYEQYF
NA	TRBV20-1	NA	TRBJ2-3	TGCAGTGCCTCCTCCGTGCTAGCTGGTACGCAGTATTTT	CSASSVLAGTQYF
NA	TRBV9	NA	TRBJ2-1	TGTGCCAGCAGCGTCAGCCCCCGAGTAGATGAGCAGTTCTTC	CASSVSPRVDEQFF
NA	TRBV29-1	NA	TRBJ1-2	TGCAGCGTACCTGGGACGGGGAACTATGGCTACACCTTC	CSVPGTGNYGYTF
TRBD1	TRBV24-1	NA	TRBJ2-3	TGTGCCACAGAAGACAGGGGTGCAGATACGCAGTATTTT	CATEDRGADTQYF
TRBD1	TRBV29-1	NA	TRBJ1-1	TGCAGCGCGGGGACAGGGGGCTTGGCTGAAGCTTTCTTT	CSAGTGGLAEAFF
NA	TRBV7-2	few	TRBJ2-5	TGTGCCAGCAGCTTAGGGTCTCGGGGGTTGGAGACCCAGTACTTC	CASSLGSRGLETQYF
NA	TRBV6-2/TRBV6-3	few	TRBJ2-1	TGTGCCAGCAGTTACTGGCGGAACAATGAGCAGTTCTTC	CASSYWRNNEQFF
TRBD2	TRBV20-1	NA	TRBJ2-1	TGCAGTGCGCCCCAGATCGCCGGGGGGGGTGGTGAGCAGTTCTTC	CSAPQIAGGGGEQFF
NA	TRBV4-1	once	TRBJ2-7	TGCGCCAGCAGCCAGGTCGGCAGGGGAAGGTACAATGAGCAGTACTTC	CASSQVGRGRYNEQYF
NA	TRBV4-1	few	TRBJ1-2	TGCGCCAGCAGCTCATTGGGGAGTCCTAACTATGGCTACACCTTC	CASSSLGSPNYGYTF
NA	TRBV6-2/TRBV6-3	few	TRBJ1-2	TGTGCCAGCAGTACCACGGATGACTCCTATGGCTACACCTTC	CASSTTDDSYGYTF
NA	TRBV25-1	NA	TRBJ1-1	TGTGCCAGCAGTGAATTCACCCAGGGCGAGAGGAACACTGAAGCTTTCTTT	CASSEFTQGERNTEAFF
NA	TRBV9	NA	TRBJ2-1	TGTGCCAGCACCCGTCGCTCGGCTAACTACAATGAGCAGTTCTTC	CASTRRSANYNEQFF
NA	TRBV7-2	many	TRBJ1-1	TGTGCCAGCAGCTTAGTACGGGGGACTGAAGCTTTCTTT	CASSLVRGTEAFF